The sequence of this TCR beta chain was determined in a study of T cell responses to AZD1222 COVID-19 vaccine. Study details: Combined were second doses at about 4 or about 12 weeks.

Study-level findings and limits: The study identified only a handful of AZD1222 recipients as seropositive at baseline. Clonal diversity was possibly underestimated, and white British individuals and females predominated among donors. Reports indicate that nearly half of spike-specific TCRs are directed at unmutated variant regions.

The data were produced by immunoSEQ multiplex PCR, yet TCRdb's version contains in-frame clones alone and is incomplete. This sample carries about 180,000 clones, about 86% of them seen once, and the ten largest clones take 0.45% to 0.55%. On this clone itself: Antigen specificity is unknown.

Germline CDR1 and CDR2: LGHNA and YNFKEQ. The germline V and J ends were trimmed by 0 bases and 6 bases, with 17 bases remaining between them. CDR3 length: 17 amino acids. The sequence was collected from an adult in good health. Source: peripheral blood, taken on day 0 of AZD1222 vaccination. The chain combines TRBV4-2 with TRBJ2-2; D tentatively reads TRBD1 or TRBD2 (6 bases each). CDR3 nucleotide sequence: TGTGCCAGCAGCCAAGAGAGAACAGGGAGGACAGCCGGGGAGCTGTTTTTT. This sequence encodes CASSQERTGRTAGELFF.